The entry below gives a single TCR beta chain sequence along with its context. Its matching antigen is unknown. CDR1 is MGHRA and CDR2 is YSYEKL in the germline V gene. This CDR3 has 13 amino acids. V lost 4 bases and J 2 bases, leaving 9 bases between the germline ends. The source of the sample is a study of T cell responses to AZD1222 COVID-19 vaccine. Whole-study findings and limits: Sampled repertoires all dated from after the peak T cell response. Targeting of unmutated variant regions was reportedly seen in nearly half of spike-specific TCRs. Donors were mostly white British, more females; clonal diversity possibly underestimated.

Data came from immunoSEQ multiplex PCR; TCRdb stores just in-frame clones and leaves some out. This table has more than 150,000 clones, 88% appearing once. This TCR derives from an adult who received the AZD1222 COVID-19 vaccine. The gene calls are TRBV4-1 and TRBJ2-7; D gene unclear. The sample was peripheral blood, taken 28 days after the second AZD1222 dose. CDR3 DNA: TGCGCCAGCAGCCCCGGAGCTCCCTACGAGCAGTACTTC. As protein: CASSPGAPYEQYF.